The next 26 T cell receptor beta chains were all read from a single sample in a study of blood T cell repertoires in COVID-19. The data were produced by immunoSEQ multiplex PCR, yet TCRdb's version contains in-frame clones alone and is incomplete. This sample has some 170,000 clones, with roughly 87% found just once. What was sequenced was PBMCs or T cells enriched from blood (not recorded which). The receptors here all came from a human donor with acute COVID-19. The donor label of this sample is uncertain.

The rearrangement links TRBV29-1 to TRBJ1-2, with 8 positions matching TRBD1. With 4 bases clipped from V and 7 bases from J, the junction kept 11 bases outside the gene matches. Germline V lookup: CDR1 SQVTM, CDR2 ANQGSEA. The CDR3 has 14 amino acids. CDR3 DNA: TGCAGCGTTGGGACGTTCAGGGGGCGAAGTGGCTACACCTTC. Protein product: CSVGTFRGRSGYTF.

V and J are TRBV9 and TRBJ2-2; 9 bases are shared with TRBD2. The junction had 1 base not matched to a gene; V was cut back by 0 bases and J by 1 base. The germline gives CDR1 SGDLS, CDR2 YYNGEE. The CDR3 totals 16 residues. The CDR3 sequence is CASSVALAGNTGELFF. In nucleotides, the CDR3 is TGTGCCAGCAGCGTAGCACTAGCGGGGAACACCGGGGAGCTGTTTTTT.

The rearrangement links TRBV30 to TRBJ2-1; 8 bases map to TRBD2. Per germline, CDR1 GTSNPN and CDR2 SVGIG (reference sequence). The CDR3 contains 13 residues. The V segment lost 4 bases and the J segment 6 bases; nucleotides outside the gene matches: 5. CDR3 loop: CAWKGGGSNEQFF. The CDR3 DNA reads TGTGCCTGGAAGGGCGGGGGGTCCAATGAGCAGTTCTTC.

J is TRBJ1-6 and V is TRBV2, with 12 bases lining up with TRBD1. Germline loops: CDR1 SNHLY, CDR2 FYNNEI. The ends lost 4 bases at V and 10 bases at J; junction bases unmatched: 2. This CDR3 is 14 amino acids long. In DNA, the CDR3 is TGTGCCAGCAGTGTGGGACAGGGGGCCTCACCCCTCCACTTT. Protein: CASSVGQGASPLHF.

The genes are TRBV21-1 and TRBJ1-5; the table calls TRBD1, which could not be checked here. TRBV21-1 is classified as a pseudogene. The CDR3 is made up of 11 amino acids. CDR3 bases: TGTGCCAGCCTGAAGGGGCAGCCCCAGCATTTT. This codes for CASLKGQPQHF.

V gene TRBV18 combines with J gene TRBJ2-7; no clear D gene. The CDR3 is 15 residues long. Trimming removed 5 bases from V and 0 bases from J, with 14 bases in between. Per germline, CDR1 KGHSH and CDR2 LQKENI. The CDR3 region is CASSSTQDSSYEQYF. The DNA for the CDR3 is TGTGCCAGCTCATCAACTCAGGATAGCTCCTACGAGCAGTACTTC. The whole variable domain, remainder taken from reference TRBV18 and TRBJ2-7, is NAGVMQNPRHLVRRRGQEARLRCSPMKGHSHVYWYRQLPEEGLKFMVYLQKENIIDESGMPKERFSAEFPKEGPSILRIQQVVRGDSAAYFCASSSTQDSSYEQYFGPGTRLTVT.

V gene TRBV23-1 combines with J gene TRBJ2-1, with D perhaps TRBD1 (5 bases). TRBV23-1 falls under the ORF class, with uncertain function. CDR3 size: 14 residues. Trimming stripped 1 base from V and 2 bases from J, with 6 bases between. As DNA, the CDR3 is TGCGCCAGCAGTCAATGGGGCACCTACAATGAGCAGTTCTTC. Residues: CASSQWGTYNEQFF.

The CDR3 here is CASSLDLGLSTGELFF. CDR3 bases: TGTGCCAGCAGCTTAGATCTCGGGTTAAGCACCGGGGAGCTGTTTTTT. The chain recombines TRBV11-3 with TRBJ2-2; no definite D call. CDR3 length: 16 residues. V was shortened by 0 bases and J by 4 bases, with 12 bases between the two germline ends. Germline assignment: CDR1 SGHNT and CDR2 YENEEA.

This chain connects TRBV5-1 to TRBJ2-1; D remains unclear. The V and J ends lost 0 bases and 12 bases respectively, with 10 bases between them. The CDR3 totals 12 residues. Germline V gene sequence: CDR1 SGHRS, CDR2 YFSETQ. The CDR3 sequence is CASSLGSVGQFF. The CDR3 coding sequence is TGCGCCAGCAGCTTGGGCTCGGTCGGGCAGTTCTTC.

This chain links TRBV5-1 with TRBJ2-1, with a tentative D call TRBD2 (6 bases). V was shortened by 1 base and J by 6 bases, with 8 bases between the two germline ends. This CDR3 region has 13 residues. The germline V gene encodes CDR1 SGHRS and CDR2 YFSETQ. The CDR3 DNA sequence: TGCGCCAGCAGCTTGACTAGCTTCAATGAGCAGTTCTTC. Translating gives CASSLTSFNEQFF.

The rearrangement links TRBV9 to TRBJ2-7; TRBD2 matches 8 bases. V dropped 0 bases and J dropped 5; count of bases not matched to a gene: 4. CDR1 and CDR2 (germline): SGDLS, YYNGEE. CDR3 length equals 14 residues. Here the CDR3 DNA reads TGTGCCAGCAGCGTAGGAGCGGGGGTCCACGAGCAGTACTTC. Translating it yields CASSVGAGVHEQYF.

V and J are TRBV20-1 and TRBJ1-5, with D perhaps matching TRBD1 (5 bases). The CDR3 has 13 amino acids. The germline V and J ends were trimmed by 4 bases and 4 bases, with 11 bases remaining between them. Germline loops: CDR1 DFQATT, CDR2 SNEGSKA (reference sequence). The CDR3 nucleotides are TGCAGTGCTACTGAACCAGGGAATCAGCCCCAGCATTTT. Translated, it gives CSATEPGNQPQHF.

This clone is a singleton in its sample. The chain employs TRBV7-8 and TRBJ1-4; 7 nucleotides match TRBD1. V dropped 5 bases and J dropped 7; count of bases not matched to a gene: 13. Germline values: CDR1 SGHVS, CDR2 FQNEAQ. CDR3 length: 16 residues. The CDR3 is CASSAGRNRGAEKLFF. The CDR3 region has the DNA TGTGCCAGCAGCGCGGGCCGGAACAGGGGAGCTGAAAAACTGTTTTTT.

The rearrangement uses TRBV18 and TRBJ2-5; D is uncertain. The CDR3 consists of 13 residues. CDR1 and CDR2 from the germline V gene are KGHSH and LQKENI. V dropped 2 bases and J dropped 5 bases, with 9 bases sitting between them. CDR3 residues: CASSPIEAETQYF. Written as DNA, the CDR3 is TGTGCCAGCTCACCAATAGAAGCGGAGACCCAGTACTTC.

The J gene is TRBJ1-2, the V gene TRBV4-1, with 9 bases matching TRBD1. Germline assignment: CDR1 MGHRA and CDR2 YSYEKL. CDR3 length: 15 amino acids. V shed 5 bases, J shed 6 bases, and the junction held 10 bases outside the gene matches. The CDR3 DNA reads as TGCGCCAGCAGCGCACCGGGACAGGGTGCGAATGGCTACACCTTC. Amino acid sequence: CASSAPGQGANGYTF.

V and J are TRBV7-9 and TRBJ2-7; 7 nucleotides agree with TRBD1. CDR1 and CDR2 from the germline V gene are SEHNR and FQNEAQ (reference sequence). V dropped 5 bases and J dropped 5; count of bases not matched to a gene: 12. CDR3 length: 15 amino acids. CDR3 region: CASSPRQGTVDEQYF. CDR3 coding DNA: TGTGCCAGCAGCCCACGACAGGGAACGGTAGACGAGCAGTACTTC.

This chain joins TRBV9 and TRBJ2-2, with 7 nucleotides matching TRBD2. This CDR3 spans 18 amino acids. V dropped 3 bases and J dropped 0; count of bases not matched to a gene: 11. Per the germline V gene, CDR1 is SGDLS and CDR2 is YYNGEE. The CDR3 spells CASSAHRVGGTNTGELFF. The CDR3 DNA reads as TGTGCCAGCAGCGCTCACCGGGTGGGGGGGACGAACACCGGGGAGCTGTTTTTT.

The genes are TRBV19 and TRBJ2-3; D possibly corresponds to TRBD1 (6 bases). V dropped 7 bases and J dropped 6 bases, with 23 bases sitting between them. The germline CDR1 and CDR2 sequences are LNHDA and SQIVND (reference sequence). There are 16 residues in the CDR3. CDR3 amino acids: CASTPPWTEPWDTQYF. CDR3 coding DNA: TGTGCCAGTACCCCTCCGTGGACAGAGCCCTGGGATACGCAGTATTTT. The whole variable domain, filled in from reference TRBV19 and TRBJ2-3, reads DGGITQSPKYLFRKEGQNVTLSCEQNLNHDAMYWYRQDPGQGLRLIYYSQIVNDFQKGDIAEGYSVSREKKESFPLTVTSAQKNPTAFYLCASTPPWTEPWDTQYFGPGTRLTVL.

The CDR3 DNA reads TGTGCCAGCAGTGACTCGCCACTAGCGGGGGGCCCCCGGTCCTACAATGAGCAGTTCTTC. It codes for CASSDSPLAGGPRSYNEQFF. The chain recombines TRBV6-4 with TRBJ2-1, with 12 bases matching TRBD2. The CDR3 has 20 amino acids. Germline CDR1 and CDR2: MRHNA and SNTAGT. After removal of 0 bases from V and 1 base from J, the junction contained 10 bases not matched to a gene.

This chain connects TRBV4-2 to TRBJ2-3, with 8 bases fitting TRBD2. Per germline, CDR1 LGHNA and CDR2 YNFKEQ. The length of the CDR3 is 17 residues. The V gene end was trimmed by 2 bases and the J gene end by 2 bases; junction bases not matched to a gene: 9. This CDR3 reads CASSQLRLARTTDTQYF. The CDR3 nucleotides read TGTGCCAGCAGCCAACTTAGACTAGCGCGTACCACAGATACGCAGTATTTT.

This clone was picked up one time. V gene TRBV7-9 combines with J gene TRBJ2-1; weak D call: TRBD2 (6 bases). The V end lost 7 bases, the J end lost 7 bases, and 14 bases lay between the germline ends. The CDR3 totals 13 residues. Germline CDR1 is SEHNR and CDR2 is FQNEAQ (reference sequence). Written as DNA, the CDR3 is TGTGCCAGCACTTTAGGAGGGCGGAATGAGCAGTTCTTC. Translated, it gives CASTLGGRNEQFF. The full variable domain, in which reference TRBV7-9 and TRBJ2-1 provide the parts outside the CDR3, is DTGVSQNPRHKITKRGQNVTFRCDPISEHNRLYWYRQTLGQGPEFLTYFQNEAQLEKSRLLSDRFSAERPKGSFSTLEIQRTEQGDSAMYLCASTLGGRNEQFFGPGTRLTVL.

The chain is built from TRBV18 and TRBJ1-1; a weak D match, TRBD1 (5 bases). The V and J ends lost 3 bases and 1 base respectively, with 18 bases between them. The CDR3 is 17 amino acids. Germline V gene sequence: CDR1 KGHSH, CDR2 LQKENI. This chain's CDR3 is CASSPLVSGVGNTEAFF. CDR3 sequence (DNA): TGTGCCAGCTCACCCCTTGTCTCGGGGGTGGGGAACACTGAAGCTTTCTTT.

This clone has just one count. V gene TRBV19 combines with J gene TRBJ2-1; maybe TRBD2 (5 bases). Deletions cut 3 bases from V and 9 bases from J, with 15 bases between. CDR1 and CDR2 from the germline V gene are LNHDA and SQIVND (reference sequence). This CDR3 comprises 14 residues. The CDR3, as DNA: TGTGCCAGTAGTATCCCCGGGAAAACGGGTGAGCAGTTCTTC. This codes for CASSIPGKTGEQFF.

The V call is TRBV24-1, the J call TRBJ1-4; the match to TRBD1 covers 11 bases. The junction had 2 bases not matched to a gene; V was cut back by 4 bases and J by 8 bases. The CDR3 contains 14 residues. CDR1 is KGHDR, CDR2 SFDVKD, per germline. CDR3 protein: CATSEGQGVEKLFF. The CDR3 DNA reads TGTGCCACCAGTGAGGGACAGGGGGTCGAAAAACTGTTTTTT.

The chain combines TRBV25-1 with TRBJ1-5; a weak D match, TRBD1 (5 bases). The CDR3 runs to 14 residues. The V end was cut by 4 bases, the J end by 6 bases, with 13 bases between. CDR1 and CDR2 from the germline V gene are MGHDK and SYGVNS. The CDR3 DNA sequence: TGTGCCAGCAGTGGGGCCGGGGGTTTTCAGCCCCAGCATTTT. Translated, it gives CASSGAGGFQPQHF.

The chain is built from TRBV25-1 and TRBJ2-1; TRBD2 agrees at 8 bases. Germline V CDR1 and CDR2: MGHDK, SYGVNS. This CDR3 comprises 16 residues. Losses at the gene ends were 2 bases for V and 4 bases for J; bases not matched to a gene: 7. The CDR3 region is CASSENGTRGYNEQFF. The CDR3 DNA follows: TGTGCCAGCAGTGAAAACGGGACTAGGGGGTACAATGAGCAGTTCTTC.